This note documents a single TCR beta chain sequence. Antigen specificity is unknown. At the DNA level, this CDR3 is encoded by other sequences in the same sample as well. The data were obtained in a study of T cell responses to AZD1222 COVID-19 vaccine. Between the trimmed V and J ends, which lost 0 bases and 0 bases, there was a span of 7 bases. The CDR3 runs to 15 residues. Germline V gene lookup returns CDR1 SGHRS and CDR2 YFSETQ. Whole-study findings and limits: Sampled repertoires all dated from after the peak T cell response.

Here immunoSEQ multiplex PCR was the method, and the copy in TCRdb shows in-frame clones only, minus some. The table records about 150,000 clones, around 90% of them present only once. This clonotype originated in an adult in good health. V and J are TRBV5-1 and TRBJ1-5; D gene unclear. The sequences come from peripheral blood, collected on day 0 of AZD1222 vaccination. The CDR3 region is CASSLDGYSNQPQHF. In nucleotides, the CDR3 is TGCGCCAGCAGCTTGGACGGATATAGCAATCAGCCCCAGCATTTT.